These T cell receptor beta chains were read from a single sample in a study of regulatory T cells in long-lasting Graves disease. TCRdb itself ran the multiplex PCR reads through MiXCR, one entry per CDR3 protein. The table lists about 300,000 distinct CDR3 sequences, roughly 18% of them singletons. This material consisted of peripheral blood mononuclear cells (PBMCs), taken at new diagnosis, from a patient treated with antithyroid drugs. These receptors were taken from a female donor with Graves disease. Both conserved end residues are part of each CDR3. The D gene is left open where the match is weak. Some rows have no size entry. The others give once, few or many, or a class for an expanded clone.

j_call d_call v_call clone_size cdr3_nt cdr3_aa
TRBJ2-1 NA TRBV28 many TGTGCCAGCAGCCCCCTGGTTAGTGAGCAGTTCTTC CASSPLVSEQFF
TRBJ2-2 NA TRBV12-3/TRBV12-4 many TGTGCCAGCAGTTTTTGGGACTTCCTGTCCACCGGGGAGCTGTTTTTT CASSFWDFLSTGELFF
TRBJ2-3 NA TRBV12-5 many TGTGCTAGTGGACTGCAAAGTAATACGCAGTATTTT CASGLQSNTQYF
TRBJ1-1 TRBD1 TRBV12-3/TRBV12-4 NA TGTGCCAGCATTCCTTTAGACAGGGATAGAGAAGCTTTCTTT CASIPLDRDREAFF
TRBJ1-5 NA TRBV19 many TGTGCCAGTAGTATAGGGGTGAGCTATAGGGGTCAGCCCCAGCATTTT CASSIGVSYRGQPQHF
TRBJ1-5 TRBD1 TRBV15 many TGTGCCACCAGCGGACAGGGATTTAGCAATCAGCCCCAGCATTTT CATSGQGFSNQPQHF
TRBJ2-7 NA TRBV4-1 few TGCGCCAGCAGCCAAGTGTACGGGTCCTACGAGCAGTACTTC CASSQVYGSYEQYF
TRBJ2-7 NA TRBV6-2/TRBV6-3 many TGTGCCAGCAGTGATACCGGGACAATAGCCTACGAGCAGTACTTC CASSDTGTIAYEQYF
TRBJ2-5 NA TRBV2 many TGTGCCAGCAGTTCCTCCTTACTGGAGACCCAGTACTTC CASSSSLLETQYF
TRBJ2-7 NA TRBV2 many TGTGCCAGCAGTGAAATTCCGAGGGGGGATCCCTACGAGCAGTACTTC CASSEIPRGDPYEQYF
TRBJ2-3 NA TRBV9 NA TGTGCCAGCAGCGAATGGACAGATAGCACAGATACGCAGTATTTT CASSEWTDSTDTQYF
TRBJ1-2 NA TRBV5-4 few TGTGCCAGCAGCCTACAATGGGGAGGAGATGGCTACACCTTC CASSLQWGGDGYTF
TRBJ1-6 TRBD1 TRBV19 few TGTGCCAGTAGTCCGGGGACAGGGGCACATTCACCCCTCCACTTT CASSPGTGAHSPLHF
TRBJ2-1 NA TRBV10-3 few TGTGCCATCAGGACTGGCAATGAGCAGTTCTTC CAIRTGNEQFF
TRBJ2-2 NA TRBV7-9 many TGTGCCAGCAGCCCCACCCGGGTTGGTAGTAAGAACACCGGGGAGCTGTTTTTT CASSPTRVGSKNTGELFF
TRBJ2-3 NA TRBV2 NA TGTGCCAGCAGTGTATACGGGACTAGCACAGATACGCAGTATTTT CASSVYGTSTDTQYF
TRBJ2-1 NA TRBV5-1 many TGCGCCAGCATGAGGGGTAGTGAGCAGTTCTTC CASMRGSEQFF
TRBJ1-2 NA TRBV24-1 many TGTGCCACCAGTGATCCCCGGGGGGTTGGCTACACCTTC CATSDPRGVGYTF
TRBJ1-1 NA TRBV20-1 many TGCAGTGCGGACGCTACCCCTTGGAACACTGAAGCTTTCTTT CSADATPWNTEAFF
TRBJ2-3 TRBD2 TRBV13 once TGTGCCAGCAGCTTCCCTAGCGGGATAGGGGATACGCAGTATTTT CASSFPSGIGDTQYF
TRBJ1-6 NA TRBV5-5 few TGTGCCAGCAGATTGGGAGGGAGCTCCTATAATTCACCCCTCCACTTT CASRLGGSSYNSPLHF
TRBJ2-2 NA TRBV7-6 many TGTGCCAGCAGCTTAGCGTGGGATTCTAGCGCCGGGGAGCTGTTTTTT CASSLAWDSSAGELFF
TRBJ1-5 NA TRBV12-3/TRBV12-4 once TGTGCCAGCAGGAGCTTAGGGAGGGATCGCCAGCCCCAGCATTTT CASRSLGRDRQPQHF
TRBJ2-5 NA TRBV18 many TGTGCCAGCTCACTCGGACAGCCTTTGTACCAAGAGACCCAGTACTTC CASSLGQPLYQETQYF
TRBJ2-1 NA TRBV5-4 many TGTGCCAGCAGCTTGGATGGGCAGGGGGGGTACAATGAGCAGTTCTTC CASSLDGQGGYNEQFF
TRBJ2-7 NA TRBV7-9 NA TGTGCCAGCAGCCCCTTCCGGAGCTACGAGCAGTACTTC CASSPFRSYEQYF
TRBJ2-2 NA TRBV28 NA TGTGCCAGCAGAACCGGGGACGTCGTGCTGCACACCGGGGAGCTGTTTTTT CASRTGDVVLHTGELFF
TRBJ2-3 TRBD2 TRBV30 many TGTGCCTGGAGCCAGACTAGCGGGAAAGGTCGGACCCGCACAGATACGCAGTATTTT CAWSQTSGKGRTRTDTQYF
TRBJ1-4 TRBD1 TRBV9 many TGTGCCAGCAGCGCATCGGACAGGATCGGAGAAAAACTGTTTTTT CASSASDRIGEKLFF
TRBJ2-1 NA TRBV6-2/TRBV6-3 many TGTGCCAGCAGCCACCCAGGGCCCTACAATGAGCAGTTCTTC CASSHPGPYNEQFF
TRBJ2-2 TRBD1 TRBV5-1 once TGCGCCAGCAGCTTTAGAGGACAGGGGGCAGGCGGGGAGCTGTTTTTT CASSFRGQGAGGELFF
TRBJ2-3 NA TRBV10-2 NA TGCGCCAGCTCAGGGGTTGAAGATACGCAGTATTTT CASSGVEDTQYF
TRBJ2-1 TRBD2 TRBV4-1 many TGCGCCAGCAGCCAAGGTCTAGCGGGAGAAAATGAGCAGTTCTTC CASSQGLAGENEQFF
TRBJ2-1 NA TRBV6-1 NA TGTGCCAGCAGTGAAGAGGCGAGCTCCTACAATGAGCAGTTCTTC CASSEEASSYNEQFF
TRBJ1-4 TRBD1 TRBV5-1 few TGCGCCAGCAGCTTGCTACAGGGGGCAACTAATGAAAAACTGTTTTTT CASSLLQGATNEKLFF
TRBJ2-7 NA TRBV2 many TGTGCCAGCAAGCGTACGAGAGGAGGCTCCTACGAGCAGTACTTC CASKRTRGGSYEQYF
TRBJ1-5 NA TRBV7-3 many TGTGCCAGCAGCTCCCGAGTGATTCTCGGAAATCAGCCCCAGCATTTT CASSSRVILGNQPQHF
TRBJ2-4 TRBD1 TRBV7-8 NA TGTGCCAGCAGCGGGTTACAGGGGGACATAATAAACATTCAGTACTTC CASSGLQGDIINIQYF
TRBJ1-4 NA TRBV12-3/TRBV12-4 NA TGTGCCAGCAGTTTACGGGTGGGGGAAAAACTGTTTTTT CASSLRVGEKLFF
TRBJ2-3 TRBD2 TRBV11-2 many TGTGCCAGCAGCACCCCCCAGGCGGGAGGCGGCTTGGATACGCAGTATTTT CASSTPQAGGGLDTQYF
TRBJ2-7 NA TRBV12-3/TRBV12-4 many TGTGCCAGCAGTCCCTCACTACCAATACACACCTACGAGCAGTACTTC CASSPSLPIHTYEQYF
TRBJ2-5 TRBD2 TRBV6-1 few TGTGCCAGCAATCCTGCTGGGGGGGTTGGGACCCAGTACTTC CASNPAGGVGTQYF
TRBJ1-4 NA TRBV27 many TGTGCCAGCAGTCTAGGGAAAGGGGTTGAAAAACTGTTTTTT CASSLGKGVEKLFF
TRBJ1-5 TRBD1 TRBV3-1 many TGTGCCAGCAGCCGAGGGACAGGGGTTCAGCCCCAGCATTTT CASSRGTGVQPQHF
TRBJ1-6 TRBD1 TRBV28 many TGTGCCAGCAGTTTTTTCCCGGGACAGGGATATAATTCACCCCTCCACTTT CASSFFPGQGYNSPLHF
TRBJ2-7 NA TRBV7-6 many TGTGCCAGCAGCTTAGGCCGAGGGTACGAGCAGTACTTC CASSLGRGYEQYF
TRBJ2-7 TRBD2 TRBV4-2 few TGTGCCAGCAGCCAAGAATTGGGGACTAGCGGGACCACCAGCTCCTCCTACGAGCAGTACTTC CASSQELGTSGTTSSSYEQYF
TRBJ2-1 TRBD2 TRBV20-1 many TGCAGTGCCAGTAGCGGGACCTTCTACAATGAGCAGTTCTTC CSASSGTFYNEQFF
TRBJ2-3 TRBD2 TRBV19 NA TGTGCCAGTAGTATAGATCTGCCTAGCGGGAGAATAGATACGCAGTATTTT CASSIDLPSGRIDTQYF
TRBJ2-1 NA TRBV7-2 few TGTGCCAGCAGCCGGCAACATGTTATAGGTGAGCAGTTCTTC CASSRQHVIGEQFF
TRBJ1-1 NA TRBV20-1 few TGCAGTGCTCAATCAATAATTAGTTGGAGCACTGAAGCTTTCTTT CSAQSIISWSTEAFF
TRBJ2-3 NA TRBV11-3 many TGTGCCAGCAGCGCCGGAGGAGTCGTGGATACGCAGTATTTT CASSAGGVVDTQYF
TRBJ2-1 NA TRBV11-2 many TGTGCCAGCAGTCCGACGAACCGGGCCGGCAATGAGCAGTTCTTC CASSPTNRAGNEQFF
TRBJ1-2 TRBD1 TRBV7-2 NA TGTGCCAGCAGCTACCGGGACAGGGGGTCTTCTAACTATGGCTACACCTTC CASSYRDRGSSNYGYTF